The following is a TCR beta chain sequence with its context. Its specificity is not known. The data derive from a study of shared clonotypes between healthy human individuals. The CDR3 covers 16 residues. Germline loops: CDR1 SGHDN, CDR2 FVKESK. V lost 1 base, J lost 6 bases, and 3 bases stayed unmatched. Notes on the study in general: Clonotypes which were not shared had lower generation probabilities than clonotypes that all four donors shared. Shared clonotypes: about 5.3% naive CD4, roughly 3.8% naive CD8, over 2% memory CD4, 0.4% memory CD8.

Adult donors, all healthy and HIV-negative, had no recent acute infections or vaccinations. For each subset, genomic DNA was distributed in equal portions over several immunoSEQ plates. Profiling relied on immunoSEQ multiplex PCR, and the TCRdb table lists in-frame clones only, not all of them. The repertoire consists of some 1.5 million clones, with around 98% occurring once and the leading ten covering around 0.47%. This chain links TRBV14 with TRBJ2-2; 12 nucleotides agree with TRBD2. This receptor was identified in a man younger than 45 in good health. The specimen was naive CD4+ T cells sorted from blood. Stated subset: CD45RA+ positively selected. In DNA form, the CDR3 reads TGTGCCAGCAGCCAAGTCCTAGCGGGAGGGCCCGGGGAGCTGTTTTTT. Translating gives CASSQVLAGGPGELFF. Drawing the rest from reference TRBV14 and TRBJ2-2, the complete variable domain is EAGVTQFPSHSVIEKGQTVTLRCDPISGHDNLYWYRRVMGKEIKFLLHFVKESKQDESGMPNNRFLAERTGGTYSTLKVQPAELEDSGVYFCASSQVLAGGPGELFFGEGSRLTVL.